Given below is one TCR beta chain in context. This sample stems from a study of T cell changes during pregnancy in multiple sclerosis. Libraries were prepared by immunoSEQ multiplex PCR; TCRdb keeps only in-frame clonotypes and omits some of them. The sample has around 86,000 clones; 80% to 95% are singletons. The sample here was peripheral blood, taken in the first trimester of pregnancy. This sequence was found in a female donor with multiple sclerosis, enrolled in a pregnancy study.

The CDR3 is CATSRRVPGQGYIGSPLHF. CDR3 coding DNA: TGTGCCACCAGCAGAAGAGTCCCGGGACAGGGTTATATAGGCTCACCCCTCCACTTT. The rearrangement uses TRBV15 and TRBJ1-6; 9 bases are shared with TRBD1. Germline assignment: CDR1 LNHNV and CDR2 YYDKDF (reference sequence). J lost 10 bases, V lost 2 bases, and 18 bases had no gene match. The CDR3 has 19 residues. The full variable domain, in which reference TRBV15 and TRBJ1-6 provide the parts outside the CDR3, is DAMVIQNPRYQVTQFGKPVTLSCSQTLNHNVMYWYQQKSSQAPKLLFHYYDKDFNNEADTPDNFQSRRPNTSFCFLDIRSPGLGDTAMYLCATSRRVPGQGYIGSPLHFGNGTRLTVT.